The clone carrying this T cell receptor beta chain was seen only a few times. Its matching antigen is unknown. Clones were sequenced by immunoSEQ multiplex PCR, and TCRdb holds only the in-frame ones, with some missing. The sample has about 25,000 clones; roughly four fifths are singletons. The record originates from a study of PD-1 blockade in classical Hodgkin lymphoma. Study-level results: Newly diagnosed patients reportedly had lower baseline TCR diversity than healthy donors.

As to time point: cycle 4 day 1 (C4D1), after less than 7 weeks of nivolumab. Relapse was seen in all patients after autologous stem cell transplantation, and brentuximab vedotin exposure was variable. This clonotype was sampled from a human donor with classical Hodgkin lymphoma. Source: peripheral blood mononuclear cells (PBMCs), taken before the fourth cycle of nivolumab.

CDR3 loop: CASSLSGLREAFF. CDR3 DNA: TGTGCCAGCAGTTTATCGGGTCTACGTGAAGCTTTCTTT. The chain has TRBV28 and TRBJ1-1, with no clear D. Germline CDR1 is MDHEN and CDR2 is SYDVKM. CDR3 length equals 13 residues. V was trimmed by 1 base and J by 7 bases, leaving 10 bases between them.